Below, 5 T cell receptor beta chains from the same sample are listed, as sequenced in a study of T cell responses to AZD1222 COVID-19 vaccine. Profiled with immunoSEQ multiplex PCR; TCRdb holds only in-frame clones, not every one. The table lists more than 80,000 clones, under 95% of them singletons. The sequences come from peripheral blood, collected 28 days after the second AZD1222 dose. These receptors came from an adult who received the AZD1222 COVID-19 vaccine.

The rearrangement joins TRBV6-5 to TRBJ2-7, with a tentative D call TRBD2 (6 bases). Germline loops: CDR1 MNHEY, CDR2 SVGAGI. This CDR3 contains 15 residues. The germline V and J ends were trimmed by 0 bases and 3 bases, with 12 bases remaining between them. CDR3 sequence (DNA): TGTGCCAGCAGTTACTCGGCGGGGAGAAGCTACGAGCAGTACTTC. Translation: CASSYSAGRSYEQYF.

The chain is built from TRBV28 and TRBJ1-2, with D uncertain. The CDR3 sequence is 12 residues long. Germline lookup yields CDR1 MDHEN and CDR2 SYDVKM. Deletions cut 6 bases from V and 0 bases from J, with 5 bases between. CDR3: CASRPPNYGYTF. CDR3 sequence (DNA): TGTGCCAGCAGGCCCCCTAACTATGGCTACACCTTC.

DNA for the CDR3: TGTGCCAGCAGTTTAGGCCAGACTAGCGGGAGGTACGAGCAGTACTTC. This codes for CASSLGQTSGRYEQYF. The V and J genes are TRBV27 and TRBJ2-7; 13 bases are a match to TRBD2. Trimming took 2 bases from V and 4 from J; bases not matched to a gene: 5. The germline V gene encodes CDR1 MNHEY and CDR2 SMNVEV (reference sequence). The CDR3 is 16 residues long.

The CDR3 protein is CASSPGGRNTEAFF. DNA for the CDR3: TGTGCCAGCAGCCCAGGGGGCCGGAACACTGAAGCTTTCTTT. The chain has TRBV7-2 and TRBJ1-1, with 8 bases identical to TRBD1. Germline V gives CDR1 SGHTA, CDR2 FQGNSA. V dropped 5 bases and J dropped 1; count of bases not matched to a gene: 3. This CDR3 contains 14 residues.

The CDR3 DNA reads TGTGCCAGCAGCCCGGGCTCTCCGGAGACCCAGTACTTC. It codes for CASSPGSPETQYF. The rearrangement links TRBV6-5 to TRBJ2-5; D unclear. Looked up from germline, CDR1 is MNHEY and CDR2 is SVGAGI. This CDR3 has 13 residues. The V and J ends lost 6 bases and 5 bases respectively, with 13 bases between them.